This T cell receptor (beta chain) emerged from a study of cytomegalovirus exposure and HLA in healthy donors. Study-wide points: Per a later analysis, 18,000 or so TCR beta sequences showed association with HLA alleles at 0.05 false discovery rate.

Deletions cut 2 bases from V and 6 bases from J, with 7 bases between. CDR1 is ENHRY, CDR2 SYGVKD, per germline. The CDR3 runs to 12 residues. About this clone: The antigen is undetermined.

The PCR employed 60 Vbeta primers together with 13 Jbeta primers. The table came from immunoSEQ multiplex PCR; TCRdb's copy has only in-frame clones and leaves some out. The sample lists over 50,000 clones; roughly 90% were seen once. This TCR came from a man aged 30 to 39 in good health and CMV-seropositive. The specimen sequenced was PBMCs. V gene TRBV10-3 combines with J gene TRBJ1-2; the D is unclear. The CDR3, as DNA: TGTGCCATCAGTGAGACGGGGAATGGCTACACCTTC. Translation: CAISETGNGYTF.